This is a list of T cell receptor beta chains from one sample in a study of cytomegalovirus exposure and HLA in healthy donors. TCRdb's copy holds only in-frame clones and misses some; the assay was immunoSEQ multiplex PCR. The sample lists some 120,000 clones; approximately 80% were seen once. The specimen was PBMCs. The receptors stem from a man aged 40-49 years in good health and CMV-seronegative. The CDR3 runs from the conserved cysteine through the conserved F or W. A D gene is named only where the DNA matches it firmly. Expanded clones get a size class; other rows say once, few or many, or leave the size out.

J gene	V gene	D gene	clone size	CDR3 DNA	CDR3 protein
TRBJ1-1	TRBV5-6	TRBD1	-	TGTGCCAGCAACCCCTGGGGGGCCGCAGGGGGGATGGCTTTCTTT	CASNPWGAAGGMAFF
TRBJ2-1	TRBV28	TRBD2	few	TGTGCCAGCATCGCGGGAGGGGGGGCGACTGGCAATGAGCAGTTCTTC	CASIAGGGATGNEQFF
TRBJ1-5	TRBV7-9	-	-	TGTGCCAGCAGCTTAGGCGGGGTCCTTAGCAATCAGCCCCAGCATTTT	CASSLGGVLSNQPQHF
TRBJ1-5	TRBV5-8	-	-	TGTGCCACCGAGGGTGATCAGCCCCAGCATTTT	CATEGDQPQHF
TRBJ2-3	TRBV9	-	-	TGTGCCAGCAGTCTTCGGTGGGAGGCAGATACGCAGTATTTT	CASSLRWEADTQYF
TRBJ2-5	TRBV7-2	TRBD2	few	TGTGCCAGCAGCTTTGACGGGGGGGGGAAGACCCAGTACTTC	CASSFDGGGKTQYF
TRBJ2-4	TRBV7-2	-	once	TGTGCCAGCAGCTTAGGACAGGGAGGCCGGGGGAACATTCAGTACTTC	CASSLGQGGRGNIQYF
TRBJ2-3	TRBV19	-	-	TGTGCCAGTAGTACGACAGGTGGGGGAAACACAGATACGCAGTATTTT	CASSTTGGGNTDTQYF
TRBJ2-1	TRBV7-2	-	-	TGTGCCAGCAGCTTATCGAGGGCCTACAATGAGCAGTTCTTC	CASSLSRAYNEQFF
TRBJ1-1	TRBV7-3	TRBD1	-	TGTGCCAGCAGCTTGGGGACAGGGGAAGCTTTCTTT	CASSLGTGEAFF
TRBJ1-5	TRBV28	-	-	TGTGCCAGCAGCTCGATACTGAGAAATCAGCCCCAGCATTTT	CASSSILRNQPQHF
TRBJ2-5	TRBV11-2	TRBD2	-	TGTGCCAGCAGCCATACTAGCGGGGGCGAAGAGACCCAGTACTTC	CASSHTSGGEETQYF
TRBJ2-5	TRBV28	TRBD2	-	TGTGCCAGCAGTTCCGGGACTAGTCAAGAGACCCAGTACTTC	CASSSGTSQETQYF
TRBJ1-1	TRBV7-3	-	-	TGTGCCAGCAGCTTAACGGCGGGGGACACTGAAGCTTTCTTT	CASSLTAGDTEAFF
TRBJ1-5	TRBV4-3	-	-	TGCGCCAGCAGCCAAGATTTCAGGGGCGGGAATCAGCCCCAGCATTTT	CASSQDFRGGNQPQHF
TRBJ2-2	TRBV29-1	TRBD1	-	TGCAGCGCCTCATGGACAGGGAACACCGGGGAGCTGTTTTTT	CSASWTGNTGELFF
TRBJ2-7	TRBV5-1	-	-	TGCGCCAGCAGCTTGTACGAACAGTCCTCGGGAGAGCAGTACTTC	CASSLYEQSSGEQYF
TRBJ1-5	TRBV11-3	-	few	TGTGCCAGCAGCTTAGGGGGCCAGCCCCAGCATTTT	CASSLGGQPQHF
TRBJ2-5	TRBV6-1	-	-	TGTGCCAGCAGTGAATATATCCCCTCGCCTAGCTTGAAAGAGACCCAGTACTTC	CASSEYIPSPSLKETQYF
TRBJ2-7	TRBV4-2	-	-	TGTGCCAGCAGCCAAGGGGCAGCAGCCTACGAGCAGTACTTC	CASSQGAAAYEQYF
TRBJ2-1	TRBV19	TRBD2	-	TGTGCCAGTAGTAGGACTGGCGGGGGCTACAATGAGCAGTTCTTC	CASSRTGGGYNEQFF
TRBJ1-1	TRBV30	-	-	TGTGCCTGGAGTGCATTCGAACTACCGCCGAACACTGAAGCTTTCTTT	CAWSAFELPPNTEAFF
TRBJ2-1	TRBV15	TRBD1	-	TGTGCCACCAGCCCCCGAGACAGGGGGCACAATGAGCAGTTCTTC	CATSPRDRGHNEQFF
TRBJ2-1	TRBV27	-	-	TGTGCCAGCAGTTTATTGCGGGGTCGATCCTACAATGAGCAGTTCTTC	CASSLLRGRSYNEQFF
TRBJ2-6	TRBV30	TRBD1	-	TGTGCCTGGAGTGGACAGGGCTCTGGGGCCAACGTCCTGACTTTC	CAWSGQGSGANVLTF
TRBJ2-5	TRBV11-2	-	-	TGTGCCAGCAGCATCCCACGGGTATCAGAAGAGACCCAGTACTTC	CASSIPRVSEETQYF